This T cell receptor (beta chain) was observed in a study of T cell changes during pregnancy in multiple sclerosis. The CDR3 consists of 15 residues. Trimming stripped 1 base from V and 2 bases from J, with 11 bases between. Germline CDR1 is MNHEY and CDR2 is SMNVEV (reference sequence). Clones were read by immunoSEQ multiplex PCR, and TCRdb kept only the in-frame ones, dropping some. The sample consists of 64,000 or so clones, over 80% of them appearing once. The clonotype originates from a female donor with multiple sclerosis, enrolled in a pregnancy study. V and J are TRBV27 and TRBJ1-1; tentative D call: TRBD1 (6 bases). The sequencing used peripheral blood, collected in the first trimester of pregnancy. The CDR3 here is CASSLYGDTNTEAFF. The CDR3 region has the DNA TGTGCCAGCAGTTTATACGGGGACACTAACACTGAAGCTTTCTTT.